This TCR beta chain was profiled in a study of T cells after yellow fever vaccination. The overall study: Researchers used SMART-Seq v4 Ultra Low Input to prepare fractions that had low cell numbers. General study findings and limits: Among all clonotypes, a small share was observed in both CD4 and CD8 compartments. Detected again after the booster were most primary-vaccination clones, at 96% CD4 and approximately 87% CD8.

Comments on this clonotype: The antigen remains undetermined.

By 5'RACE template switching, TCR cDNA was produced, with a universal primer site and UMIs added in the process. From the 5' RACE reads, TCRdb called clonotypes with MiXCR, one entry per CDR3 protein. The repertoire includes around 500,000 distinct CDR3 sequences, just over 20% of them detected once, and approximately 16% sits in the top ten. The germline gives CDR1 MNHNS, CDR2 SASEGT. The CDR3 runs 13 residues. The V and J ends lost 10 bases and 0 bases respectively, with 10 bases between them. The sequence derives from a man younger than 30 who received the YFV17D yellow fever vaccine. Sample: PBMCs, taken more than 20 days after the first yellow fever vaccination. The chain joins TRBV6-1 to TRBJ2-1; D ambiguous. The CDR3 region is CATSPGSYNEQFF. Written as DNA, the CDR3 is TGTGCCACTTCCCCGGGCTCCTACAATGAGCAGTTCTTC.